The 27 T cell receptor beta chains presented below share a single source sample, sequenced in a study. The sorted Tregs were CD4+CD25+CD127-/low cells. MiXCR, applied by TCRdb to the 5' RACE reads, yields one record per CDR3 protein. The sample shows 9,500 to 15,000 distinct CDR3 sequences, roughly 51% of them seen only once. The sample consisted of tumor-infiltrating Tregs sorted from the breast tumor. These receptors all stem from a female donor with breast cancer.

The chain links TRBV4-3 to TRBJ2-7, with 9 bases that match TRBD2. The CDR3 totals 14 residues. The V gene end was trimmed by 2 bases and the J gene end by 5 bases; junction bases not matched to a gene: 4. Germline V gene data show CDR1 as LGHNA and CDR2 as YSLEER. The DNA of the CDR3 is TGCGCCAGCAGCCAACCCTCTAGCGGGAACGAGCAGTACGTC. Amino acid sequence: CASSQPSSGNEQYV.

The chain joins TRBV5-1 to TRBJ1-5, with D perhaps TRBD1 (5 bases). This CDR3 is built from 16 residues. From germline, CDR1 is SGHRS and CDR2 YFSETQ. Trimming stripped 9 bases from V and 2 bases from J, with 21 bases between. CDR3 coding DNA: TGCGCCAACTTGAGAAGAGAGACAGTTCGCAATCAGCCCCAGCATTTT. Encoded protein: CANLRRETVRNQPQHF.

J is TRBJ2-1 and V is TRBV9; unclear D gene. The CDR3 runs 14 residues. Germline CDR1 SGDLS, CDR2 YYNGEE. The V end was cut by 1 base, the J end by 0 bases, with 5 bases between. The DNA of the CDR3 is TGTGCCAGCAGCGTACAAAGCTCCTACAATGAGCAGTTCTTC. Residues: CASSVQSSYNEQFF.

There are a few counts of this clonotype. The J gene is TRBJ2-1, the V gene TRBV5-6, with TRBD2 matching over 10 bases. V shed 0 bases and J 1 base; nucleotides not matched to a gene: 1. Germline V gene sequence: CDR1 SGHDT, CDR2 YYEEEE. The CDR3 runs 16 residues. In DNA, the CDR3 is TGTGCCAGCAGCTTGGTGGGACTAGCGTCCTACAATGAGCAGTTCTTC. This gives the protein CASSLVGLASYNEQFF.

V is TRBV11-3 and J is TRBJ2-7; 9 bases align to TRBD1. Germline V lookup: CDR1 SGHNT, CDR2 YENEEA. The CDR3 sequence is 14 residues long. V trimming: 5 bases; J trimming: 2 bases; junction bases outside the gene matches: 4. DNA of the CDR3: TGTGCCAGCAGCCTGGGACAGGGAACCTACGAGCAGTACTTC. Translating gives CASSLGQGTYEQYF.

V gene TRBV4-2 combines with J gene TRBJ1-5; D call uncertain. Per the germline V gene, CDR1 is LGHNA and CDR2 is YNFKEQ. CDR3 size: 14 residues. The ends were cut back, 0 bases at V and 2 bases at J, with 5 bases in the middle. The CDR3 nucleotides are TGTGCCAGCAGCCAAGAACGGGGCAATCAGCCCCAGCATTTT. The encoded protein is CASSQERGNQPQHF.

The CDR3 nucleotides are TGTGCCAGCAGATATGGCAGTAACTATGGCTACACCTTC. It encodes CASRYGSNYGYTF. This sequence joins TRBV6-5 and TRBJ1-2; no definite D call. Germline CDR1 and CDR2: MNHEY and SVGAGI. This CDR3 has 13 residues. With 6 bases removed from V and 1 base from J, the gap between germline ends came to 9 bases.

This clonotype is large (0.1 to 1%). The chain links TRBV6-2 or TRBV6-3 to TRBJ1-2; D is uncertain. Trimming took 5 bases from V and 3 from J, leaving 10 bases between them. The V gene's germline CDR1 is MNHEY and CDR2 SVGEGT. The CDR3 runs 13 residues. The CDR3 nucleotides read TGTGCCAGCAGTGGAGGAGAATACTATGGCTACACCTTC. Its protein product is CASSGGEYYGYTF.

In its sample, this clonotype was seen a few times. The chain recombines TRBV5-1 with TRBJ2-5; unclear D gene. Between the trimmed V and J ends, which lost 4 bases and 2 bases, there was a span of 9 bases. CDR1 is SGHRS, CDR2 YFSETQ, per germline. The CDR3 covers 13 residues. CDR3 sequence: CASSLQDQETQYF. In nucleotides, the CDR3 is TGCGCCAGCAGCCTACAAGATCAAGAGACCCAGTACTTC.

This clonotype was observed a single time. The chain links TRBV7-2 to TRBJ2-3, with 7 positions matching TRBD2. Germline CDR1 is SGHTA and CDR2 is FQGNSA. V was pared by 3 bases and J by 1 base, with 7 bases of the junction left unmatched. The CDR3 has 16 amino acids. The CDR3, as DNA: TGTGCCAGCAGCTTGTTAGCGGGTCTACGCACAGATACGCAGTATTTT. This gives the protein CASSLLAGLRTDTQYF.

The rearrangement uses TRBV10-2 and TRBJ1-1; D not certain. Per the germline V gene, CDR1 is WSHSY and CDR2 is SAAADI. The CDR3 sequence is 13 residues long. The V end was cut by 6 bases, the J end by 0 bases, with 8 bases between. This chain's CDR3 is CASSEEMNTEAFF. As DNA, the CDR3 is TGCGCCAGCAGCGAGGAGATGAACACTGAAGCTTTCTTT.

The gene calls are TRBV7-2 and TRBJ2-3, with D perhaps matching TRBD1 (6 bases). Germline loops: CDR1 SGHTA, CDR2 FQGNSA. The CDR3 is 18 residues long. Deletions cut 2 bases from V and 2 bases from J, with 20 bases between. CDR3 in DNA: TGTGCCAGCAGCTTAACAGGGACAAGCGGTATGATCACAGATACGCAGTATTTT. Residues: CASSLTGTSGMITDTQYF.

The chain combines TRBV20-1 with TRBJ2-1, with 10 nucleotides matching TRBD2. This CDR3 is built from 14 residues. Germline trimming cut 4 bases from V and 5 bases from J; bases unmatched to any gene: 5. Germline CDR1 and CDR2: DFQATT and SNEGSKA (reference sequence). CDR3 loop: CSAKSGRAHNEQFF. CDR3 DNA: TGCAGTGCTAAGAGCGGGAGGGCCCACAATGAGCAGTTCTTC.

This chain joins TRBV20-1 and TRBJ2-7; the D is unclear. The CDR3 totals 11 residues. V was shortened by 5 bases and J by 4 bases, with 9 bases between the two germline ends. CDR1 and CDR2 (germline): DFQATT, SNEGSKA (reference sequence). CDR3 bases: TGCAGTGCTGCGACCCATTACGAGCAGTACGTC. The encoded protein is CSAATHYEQYV.

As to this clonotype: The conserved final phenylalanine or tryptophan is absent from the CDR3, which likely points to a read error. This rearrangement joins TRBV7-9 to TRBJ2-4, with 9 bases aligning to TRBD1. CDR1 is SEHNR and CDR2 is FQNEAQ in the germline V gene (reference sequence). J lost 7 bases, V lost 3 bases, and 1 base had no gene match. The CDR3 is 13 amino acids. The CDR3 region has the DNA TGTGCCAGCAGCTTTGGGACAGGGAACATTCAGTACTAC. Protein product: CASSFGTGNIQYY.

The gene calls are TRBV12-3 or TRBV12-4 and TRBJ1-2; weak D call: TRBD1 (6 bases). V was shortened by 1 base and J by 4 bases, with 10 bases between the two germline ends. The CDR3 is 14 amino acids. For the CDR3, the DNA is TGTGCCAGCAGTTTAGGACAGGACTTCTATGGCTACACCTTC. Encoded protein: CASSLGQDFYGYTF.

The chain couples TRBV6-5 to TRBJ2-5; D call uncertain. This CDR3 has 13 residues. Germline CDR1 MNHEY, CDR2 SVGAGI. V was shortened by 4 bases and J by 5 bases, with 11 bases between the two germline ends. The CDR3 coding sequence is TGTGCCAGCAGTTTTTCCGTGGGGGAGACCCAGTACTTC. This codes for CASSFSVGETQYF.

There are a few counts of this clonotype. Here the CDR3 DNA reads TGCGCCAGCAGCCCCGGGACTAGCGGGAGAAATGAGCAGTTCTTC. It encodes CASSPGTSGRNEQFF. This chain joins TRBV4-3 and TRBJ2-1, with TRBD2 identical over 14 bases. This CDR3 is built from 15 residues. Trimming cost V 4 bases and J 7 bases; bases outside gene matches: 3. Germline assignment: CDR1 LGHNA and CDR2 YSLEER.

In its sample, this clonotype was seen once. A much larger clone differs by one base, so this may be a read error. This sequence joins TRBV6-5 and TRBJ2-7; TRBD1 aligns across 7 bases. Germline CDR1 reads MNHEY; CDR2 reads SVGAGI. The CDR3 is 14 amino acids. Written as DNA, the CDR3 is TGTGCCAGACCATCAGGGACAGCAGCCTACCAGCAGTACTTC. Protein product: CARPSGTAAYQQYF.

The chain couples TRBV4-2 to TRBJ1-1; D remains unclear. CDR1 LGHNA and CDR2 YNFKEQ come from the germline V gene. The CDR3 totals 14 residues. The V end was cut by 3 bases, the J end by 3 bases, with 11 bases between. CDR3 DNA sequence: TGTGCCAGCAGCCAGGGCCAGGACTACACTGAAGCTTTCTTT. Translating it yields CASSQGQDYTEAFF.

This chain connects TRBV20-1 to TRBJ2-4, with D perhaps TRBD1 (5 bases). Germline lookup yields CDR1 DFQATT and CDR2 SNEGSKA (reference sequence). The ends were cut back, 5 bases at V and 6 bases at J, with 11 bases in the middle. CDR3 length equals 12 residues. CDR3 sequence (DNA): TGCAGTGCTGCCAACAGGTTAAACATTCAGTACTTC. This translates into CSAANRLNIQYF.

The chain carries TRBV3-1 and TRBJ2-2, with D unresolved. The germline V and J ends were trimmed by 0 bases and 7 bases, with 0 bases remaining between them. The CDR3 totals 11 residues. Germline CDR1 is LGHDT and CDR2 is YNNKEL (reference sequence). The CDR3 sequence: CASSQDGELFF. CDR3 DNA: TGTGCCAGCAGCCAAGACGGGGAGCTGTTTTTT.

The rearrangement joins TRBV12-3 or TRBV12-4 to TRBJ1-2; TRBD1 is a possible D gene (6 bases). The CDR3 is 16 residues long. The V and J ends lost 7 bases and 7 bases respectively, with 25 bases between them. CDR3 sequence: CASTAYSGGAFSGYTF. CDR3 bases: TGTGCCAGCACGGCATATTCGGGGGGCGCGTTTAGTGGCTACACCTTC.

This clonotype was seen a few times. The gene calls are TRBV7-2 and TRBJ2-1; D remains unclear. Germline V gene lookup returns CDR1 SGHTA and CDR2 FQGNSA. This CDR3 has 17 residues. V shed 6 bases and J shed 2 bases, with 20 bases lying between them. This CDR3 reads CASSLEAQTQTYNEQFF. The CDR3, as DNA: TGTGCCAGCAGTCTAGAGGCGCAGACTCAAACCTACAATGAGCAGTTCTTC.

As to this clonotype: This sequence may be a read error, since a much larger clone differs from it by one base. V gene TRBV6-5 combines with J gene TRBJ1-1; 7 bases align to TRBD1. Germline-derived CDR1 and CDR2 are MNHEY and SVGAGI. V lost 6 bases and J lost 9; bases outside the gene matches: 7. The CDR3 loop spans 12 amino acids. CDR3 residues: CASSSNRGKAFF. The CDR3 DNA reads TGTGCCAGCAGCTCAAACAGGGGTAAAGCTTTCTTT.

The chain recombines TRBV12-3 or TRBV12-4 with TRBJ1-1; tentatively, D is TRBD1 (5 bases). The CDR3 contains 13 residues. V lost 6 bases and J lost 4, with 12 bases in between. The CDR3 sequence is CASRLGASTEAFF. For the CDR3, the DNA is TGTGCCAGCAGACTCGGGGCTTCCACTGAAGCTTTCTTT.

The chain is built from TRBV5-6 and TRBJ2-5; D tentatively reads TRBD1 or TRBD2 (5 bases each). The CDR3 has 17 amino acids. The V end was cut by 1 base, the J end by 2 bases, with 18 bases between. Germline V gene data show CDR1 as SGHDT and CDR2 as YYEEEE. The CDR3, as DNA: TGTGCCAGCAGCTTGCGGACCGGGACGGTCCTTCAAGAGACCCAGTACTTC. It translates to CASSLRTGTVLQETQYF. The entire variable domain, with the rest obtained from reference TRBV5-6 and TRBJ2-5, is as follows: DAGVTQSPTHLIKTRGQQVTLRCSPKSGHDTVSWYQQALGQGPQFIFQYYEEEERQRGNFPDRFSGHQFPNYSSELNVNALLLGDSALYLCASSLRTGTVLQETQYFGPGTRLLVL.